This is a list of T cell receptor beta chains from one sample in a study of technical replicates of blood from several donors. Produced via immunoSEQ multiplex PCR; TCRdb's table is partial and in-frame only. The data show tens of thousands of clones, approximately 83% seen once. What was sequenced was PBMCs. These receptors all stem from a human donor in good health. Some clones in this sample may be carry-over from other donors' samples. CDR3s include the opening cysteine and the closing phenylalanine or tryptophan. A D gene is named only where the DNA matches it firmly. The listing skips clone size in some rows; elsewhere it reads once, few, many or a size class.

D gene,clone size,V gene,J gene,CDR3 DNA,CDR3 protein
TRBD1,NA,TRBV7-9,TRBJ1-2,TGTGCCAGCAGCTTAGAGGGCAGGGGGCCTGGCTACACCTTC,CASSLEGRGPGYTF
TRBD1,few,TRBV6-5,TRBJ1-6,TGTGCCAGCAGCCTAGGGGGACAGCCCCTCCACTTT,CASSLGGQPLHF
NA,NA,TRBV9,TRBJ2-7,TGTGCCAGCAGCGTAGCCGGGGGGCCATTCGAGCAGTACTTC,CASSVAGGPFEQYF
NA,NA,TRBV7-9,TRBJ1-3,TGTGCCAGCAGCAACAGGGACCTCTCTGGAAACACCATATATTTT,CASSNRDLSGNTIYF
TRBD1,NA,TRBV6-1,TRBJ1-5,TGTGCCAGCAAGCAATGGACAGGGGGCGAGCAGCCCCAGCATTTT,CASKQWTGGEQPQHF
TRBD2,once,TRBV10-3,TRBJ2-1,TGTGCCATCAGTGGGACTAGCGGGAGTCCCTACAATGAGCAGTTCTTC,CAISGTSGSPYNEQFF
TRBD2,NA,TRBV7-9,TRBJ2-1,TGTGCCAGCAGCCATCCCCCGCGGCTAGCGGAAGGGGACTACAATGAGCAGTTCTTC,CASSHPPRLAEGDYNEQFF
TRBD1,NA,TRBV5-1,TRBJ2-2,TGCGCCAGCAGCTTACAGGGGAATGGCGGGGAGCTGTTTTTT,CASSLQGNGGELFF
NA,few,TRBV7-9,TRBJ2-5,TGTGCCAGCAGCTCAGGGGAAGAGACCCAGTACTTC,CASSSGEETQYF
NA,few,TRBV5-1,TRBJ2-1,TGCGCCAGCAGCTTAGCACAGGACTACAATGAGCAGTTCTTC,CASSLAQDYNEQFF
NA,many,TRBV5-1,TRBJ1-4,TGCGCCAGCAGCTCGGCAGGAGGGTATGAAAAACTGTTTTTT,CASSSAGGYEKLFF
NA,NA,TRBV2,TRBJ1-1,TGTGCCAGCAGTGAGTATATCTTCAGGGGAAGGGACACTGAAGCTTTCTTT,CASSEYIFRGRDTEAFF
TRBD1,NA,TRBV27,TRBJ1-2,TGTGCCAGCAGTTCCATAGGACAGGGAGGATATGGCTACACCTTC,CASSSIGQGGYGYTF
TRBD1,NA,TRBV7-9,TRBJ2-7,TGTGCCAGCAGCCTGGGACAGGTTTACGAGCAGTACTTC,CASSLGQVYEQYF
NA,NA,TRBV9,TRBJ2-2,TGTGCCAGCCTCCCCCCCCCACGGCATGGGGCATCGGTCCTCGGGGAGCTGTTTTTT,CASLPPPRHGASVLGELFF
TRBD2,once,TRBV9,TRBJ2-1,TGTGCCAGCAGCGTAATCCCGGGGGGGCTCTACAATGAGCAGTTCTTC,CASSVIPGGLYNEQFF
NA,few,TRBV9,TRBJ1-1,TGTGCCAGCGGGCTGAACACTGAAGCTTTCTTT,CASGLNTEAFF
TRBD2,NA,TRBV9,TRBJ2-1,TGTGCCAGCAGTGGCCTCGGGCGGGGGTCCTACAATGAGCAGTTCTTC,CASSGLGRGSYNEQFF
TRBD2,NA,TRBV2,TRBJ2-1,TGTGCCACCACAACTAGCGGCTCCTACAATGAGCAGTTCTTC,CATTTSGSYNEQFF
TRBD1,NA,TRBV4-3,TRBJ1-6,TGCGCCAGCAGCCAACGACAGGGTGAATGGTCACCCCTCCACTTT,CASSQRQGEWSPLHF
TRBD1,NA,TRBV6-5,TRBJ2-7,TGTGCCAGCCGACCGACAGGGACCGACGAGCAGTACTTC,CASRPTGTDEQYF